Listed below are T cell receptor beta chains from one sample, sequenced in a study of blood T cells in healthy people across ages. TCRdb called the 5' RACE reads again in MiXCR, with one record for every CDR3 protein. The table has fewer than 900,000 distinct CDR3 sequences, roughly 35% seen once; the top ten hold roughly 13%. Sample: blood. These TCRs come from a man between 18 and 35 years old in good health. The CDR3 runs from the conserved cysteine through the conserved F or W. D genes are given only for firm matches. Clone size is shown for a subset of rows, as once, few, many or a class of expanded clone.

J gene | D gene | clone size | V gene | CDR3 DNA | CDR3 protein
TRBJ2-5 | . | . | TRBV20-1 | TGCAGTGCTAGAACTACTACTAAAGAGACCCAGTACTTC | CSARTTTKETQYF
TRBJ2-4 | TRBD1 | few | TRBV12-3/TRBV12-4 | TGTGCCAGCAGCCATCGGGACAGGGGGGCCAAAAACATTCAGTACTTC | CASSHRDRGAKNIQYF
TRBJ1-2 | . | few | TRBV20-1 | TGCAGTGCTAGAAAGACAGCGAGCTATGGCTACACCTTC | CSARKTASYGYTF
TRBJ1-2 | . | many | TRBV7-2 | TGTGCCAGCAGCCTGGGACTGAGCTATGGCTACACCTTC | CASSLGLSYGYTF
TRBJ1-2 | . | many | TRBV20-1 | TGCAGTGCTTTCTCGGTTGCGACAGCTAACTATGGCTACACCTTC | CSAFSVATANYGYTF
TRBJ2-1 | . | . | TRBV11-1 | TGTGCCAGCAGCTCTGCGAGGAGGTCCTACAATGAGCAGTTCTTC | CASSSARRSYNEQFF
TRBJ2-3 | TRBD2 | . | TRBV20-1 | TGCAGTGCTCCCGGGGGGGAGCGGGGGGGAGATACGCAGTATTTT | CSAPGGERGGDTQYF
TRBJ1-1 | . | . | TRBV7-9 | TGTTCCAGCAGCCATCGACAGCTGGAAGCTTTCTTT | CSSSHRQLEAFF
TRBJ1-2 | . | . | TRBV5-1 | TGCGCCAGCAGCGTCAGGGGAGAACTCTATGGCTACACCTTC | CASSVRGELYGYTF
TRBJ2-3 | . | . | TRBV15 | TGTGCCACCACCACCTCCAGGGGGGCCACAGATACGCAGTATTTT | CATTTSRGATDTQYF
TRBJ2-7 | . | . | TRBV5-1 | TGCGCCAGCAGCTTAAACAGCCCCTCCTACGAGCAGTACTTC | CASSLNSPSYEQYF
TRBJ2-5 | . | few | TRBV28 | TGTGCCAGCAGTCAATGGAGTACGAATAATGAAGAGACCCAGTACTTC | CASSQWSTNNEETQYF
TRBJ1-1 | . | . | TRBV5-1 | TGCGCCAGCAGCTTGGTGGCTAATGGGTGGCAGGTCGCTGAAGCTTTCTTT | CASSLVANGWQVAEAFF
TRBJ2-5 | . | . | TRBV4-1 | TGCGCCAGCAGCCAAGAGACAGAATACCAAGAGACCCAGTACTTC | CASSQETEYQETQYF
TRBJ1-4 | . | . | TRBV3-1 | TGTGCCAGCAGCCCAGGACCTGCTGCAACTAATGAAAAACTGTTTTTT | CASSPGPAATNEKLFF
TRBJ1-1 | . | . | TRBV27 | TGTGCCAGCAGTTTATACCGGGGACGGAACACTGAAGCTTTCTTT | CASSLYRGRNTEAFF
TRBJ2-1 | TRBD2 | few | TRBV3-1 | TGTGCCAGCAGCCTCGGACGCGGGGGGTACAATGAGCAGTTCTTC | CASSLGRGGYNEQFF
TRBJ2-7 | TRBD2 | many | TRBV5-1 | TGCGCCAGCAGCTTGGAACTAGCGGGGAACTACGAGCAGTACTTC | CASSLELAGNYEQYF
TRBJ2-5 | TRBD1 | . | TRBV20-1 | TGCAGTGCCCAAGGACAGGGTACGGTTGAGCAGTACTTC | CSAQGQGTVEQYF
TRBJ1-1 | TRBD1 | many | TRBV28 | TGTGCCAGCAGGGGGACAGGGGGCTCCGCTACTGAAGCTTTCTTT | CASRGTGGSATEAFF
TRBJ1-1 | . | . | TRBV21-1 | . | CASPWGRGSTEAFF
TRBJ2-1 | . | many | TRBV7-3 | TGTGCCAGCAGCTCCGGATACAACAATGAGCAGTTCTTC | CASSSGYNNEQFF